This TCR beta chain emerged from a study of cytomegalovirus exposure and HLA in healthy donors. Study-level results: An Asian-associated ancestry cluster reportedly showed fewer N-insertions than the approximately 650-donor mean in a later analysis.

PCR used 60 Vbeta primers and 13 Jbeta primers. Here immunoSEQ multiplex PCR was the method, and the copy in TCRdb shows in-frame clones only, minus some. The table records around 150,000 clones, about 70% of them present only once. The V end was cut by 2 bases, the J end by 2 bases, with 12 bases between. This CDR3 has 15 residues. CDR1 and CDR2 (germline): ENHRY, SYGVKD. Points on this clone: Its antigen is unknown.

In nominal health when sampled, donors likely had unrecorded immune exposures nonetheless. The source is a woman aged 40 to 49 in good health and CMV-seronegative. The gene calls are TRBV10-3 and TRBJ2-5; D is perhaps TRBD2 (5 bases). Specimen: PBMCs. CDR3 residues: CAISEITTGQETQYF. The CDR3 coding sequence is TGTGCCATCAGTGAGATCACTACGGGACAAGAGACCCAGTACTTC.